This TCR beta chain was identified in a study of T cell responses to AZD1222 COVID-19 vaccine. Points from the study as a whole: The donor cohort was predominantly white British with a female majority, and clonal diversity may have been underestimated. Only 5 or 6 people who got AZD1222 tested seropositive at baseline.

A word on this clone: Its antigen is unidentified.

Clones were read by immunoSEQ multiplex PCR, and TCRdb kept only the in-frame ones, dropping some. There are some 200,000 clones in the sample; just over 90% occur only once, and more than 0.75% lies in the top ten. This CDR3 contains 14 residues. Per germline, CDR1 SGHNT and CDR2 YYREEE (reference sequence). Unmatched junction bases numbered 6, after V lost 4 bases and J lost 7 bases. The material sequenced was peripheral blood, taken on day 0 of AZD1222 vaccination. The TCR was taken from an adult in good health. This chain connects TRBV5-4 to TRBJ1-3; 9 nucleotides agree with TRBD1. The CDR3 DNA reads as TGTGCCAGCAGCCGGGGGACAGGGAGGAACACCATATATTTT. This gives the protein CASSRGTGRNTIYF.